The sequence of this T cell receptor (beta chain) was determined in a study of T cell responses to AZD1222 COVID-19 vaccine. Details on this clone: As yet, its antigen is unknown.

Broader study findings: Across spike, vaccine-associated CD4 TCRs were found, dominant at 160-218 and 743-854. Among the donors, most were white British and more were female, and clonal diversity was possibly underestimated.

Trimming stripped 2 bases from V and 4 bases from J, with 5 bases between. The V gene's germline CDR1 is ENHRY and CDR2 SYGVKD. The CDR3 runs 12 residues. Produced via immunoSEQ multiplex PCR; TCRdb's table is partial and in-frame only. The top ten clones hold approximately 4.8% of a sample with roughly 66,000 clones, around 89% of them seen once. The sequence was obtained from an adult who received the MenACWY meningococcal vaccine as a control. Here the sequenced sample was peripheral blood, taken 28 days after the second dose of the MenACWY control vaccine. V and J are TRBV10-3 and TRBJ1-2, with TRBD1 as a possible D gene (5 bases). Here the CDR3 reads CAISERGYGYTF. CDR3 DNA sequence: TGTGCCATCAGTGAGAGGGGCTATGGCTACACCTTC.